A single sample is the source of the 15 T cell receptor beta chains below, sequenced in a study of cytomegalovirus exposure and HLA in healthy donors. PCR used 60 Vbeta primers and 13 Jbeta primers. Profiling relied on immunoSEQ multiplex PCR, and the TCRdb table lists in-frame clones only, not all of them. The sample records around 270,000 clones, 75% to 85% being singletons. The material sequenced was PBMCs. The receptors come from a girl aged 2-9 years in good health and CMV-seronegative.

This clone has only a few counts. The gene calls are TRBV2 and TRBJ2-3; 12 bases map to TRBD1. Per the germline V gene, CDR1 is SNHLY and CDR2 is FYNNEI. There are 13 residues in the CDR3. The V gene end was trimmed by 11 bases and the J gene end by 7 bases; junction bases not matched to a gene: 7. CDR3 in amino acids: CAARDRGRYTQYF. The CDR3 region has the DNA TGTGCCGCCCGGGACAGGGGGCGATATACGCAGTATTTT.

V usage is TRBV6-5 and J usage is TRBJ2-7; TRBD2 matches 9 bases. The V gene's germline CDR1 is MNHEY and CDR2 SVGAGI. The CDR3 consists of 14 residues. The J segment lost 6 bases and the V segment lost 2 bases, leaving 5 bases of the junction unmatched. DNA of the CDR3: TGTGCCAGCAGTTACCTGGCGGGGGGGGGCGAGCAGTACTTC. The encoded protein is CASSYLAGGGEQYF.

The chain couples TRBV7-2 to TRBJ2-7; 9 positions agree with TRBD2. The junction had 11 bases not matched to a gene; V was cut back by 2 bases and J by 6 bases. Germline V lookup: CDR1 SGHTA, CDR2 FQGNSA. CDR3 length: 16 amino acids. This CDR3 reads CASSLSAGGPLGEQYF. The CDR3 DNA reads TGTGCCAGCAGCTTATCCGCGGGAGGGCCTTTGGGCGAGCAGTACTTC.

The genes are TRBV9 and TRBJ1-3, with D uncertain. V dropped 3 bases and J dropped 0 bases, with 7 bases sitting between them. CDR1 SGDLS and CDR2 YYNGEE come from the germline V gene. This CDR3 comprises 14 residues. In nucleotides, the CDR3 is TGTGCCAGCAGCGCGGACTTCTCTGGAAACACCATATATTTT. This sequence encodes CASSADFSGNTIYF. The full variable domain, with the rest looked up from reference TRBV9 and TRBJ1-3, is DSGVTQTPKHLITATGQRVTLRCSPRSGDLSVYWYQQSLDQGLQFLIQYYNGEERAKGNILERFSAQQFPDLHSELNLSSLELGDSALYFCASSADFSGNTIYFGEGSWLTVV.

The chain employs TRBV19 and TRBJ1-1; a weak D match, TRBD1 (5 bases). Germline V gives CDR1 LNHDA, CDR2 SQIVND (reference sequence). V was cut by 3 bases and J by 8 bases, with 19 bases left in between. The CDR3 has 15 amino acids. CDR3 sequence reads: CASSITPDRSREAFF. DNA of the CDR3: TGTGCCAGTAGTATTACTCCCGACAGATCGAGAGAAGCTTTCTTT.

The J gene is TRBJ2-3, the V gene TRBV7-9, with 8 positions matching TRBD2. V gave up 0 bases and J gave up 2 bases; unmatched junction bases: 10. Germline loops: CDR1 SEHNR, CDR2 FQNEAQ (reference sequence). This CDR3 contains 18 residues. CDR3 sequence reads: CASSLALASGLLTDTQYF. The CDR3, as DNA: TGTGCCAGCAGCTTAGCGCTGGCTAGCGGGCTACTCACAGATACGCAGTATTTT.

This chain joins TRBV18 and TRBJ1-6, with TRBD1 matching over 8 bases. Looked up from germline, CDR1 is KGHSH and CDR2 is LQKENI. Trimming cost V 6 bases and J 7 bases; bases outside gene matches: 8. The CDR3 loop spans 15 amino acids. This CDR3 is CASSPRQGTNSPLHF. The CDR3 DNA reads as TGTGCCAGCTCCCCCCGACAGGGGACGAATTCACCCCTCCACTTT.

This sequence joins TRBV28 and TRBJ2-5, with a tentative D call TRBD1 (6 bases). The CDR3 runs 14 residues. CDR1 is MDHEN, CDR2 SYDVKM, per germline. V was pared by 2 bases and J by 5 bases, with 12 bases between. The CDR3 reads CASSLGTFGETQYF. The CDR3 coding sequence is TGTGCCAGCAGTTTAGGGACATTCGGTGAGACCCAGTACTTC.

This clone has a single count. The chain has TRBV5-1 and TRBJ1-2, with TRBD1 as a possible D gene (6 bases). The CDR3 loop spans 12 amino acids. Trimming left V 4 bases short and J 4 bases short, with 8 bases between. Per the germline V gene, CDR1 is SGHRS and CDR2 is YFSETQ. CDR3 amino acids: CASSTRGYGYTF. The CDR3 coding sequence is TGCGCCAGCAGCACCAGGGGCTATGGCTACACCTTC.

This clone is a singleton in its sample. The rearrangement links TRBV19 to TRBJ2-4; D gene unclear. The CDR3 is 15 amino acids. V lost 3 bases to trimming and J lost 3 bases, with 12 bases between them. Germline-derived CDR1 and CDR2 are LNHDA and SQIVND (reference sequence). DNA of the CDR3: TGTGCCAGTAGTATTGAGGCTACGGGCAAAAACATTCAGTACTTC. The encoded protein is CASSIEATGKNIQYF.

This sequence joins TRBV4-2 and TRBJ1-4, with unresolved D. V lost 0 bases and J 6 bases, leaving 8 bases between the germline ends. CDR3 length equals 14 residues. CDR1 is LGHNA and CDR2 is YNFKEQ in the germline V gene. The CDR3 DNA is TGTGCCAGCAGCCAAGATAGTACAGATGAAAAACTGTTTTTT. This codes for CASSQDSTDEKLFF.

A few counts support this clone. This CDR3 reads CASSQTGGSVHTQYF. DNA for the CDR3: TGCGCCAGCAGCCAGACTGGAGGATCTGTTCATACGCAGTATTTT. V gene TRBV5-1 combines with J gene TRBJ2-3, with a weak D call TRBD2 (5 bases). V dropped 4 bases and J dropped 7 bases, with 19 bases sitting between them. The length of the CDR3 is 15 residues. The germline CDR1 and CDR2 sequences are SGHRS and YFSETQ.

The rearrangement uses TRBV28 and TRBJ2-7, with TRBD1 matching over 7 bases. This CDR3 region has 15 residues. Losses at the gene ends were 6 bases for V and 0 bases for J; bases not matched to a gene: 8. Germline values: CDR1 MDHEN, CDR2 SYDVKM. The CDR3 region is CASRPGTVLSYEQYF. DNA for the CDR3: TGTGCCAGCAGGCCCGGGACAGTTCTCTCCTACGAGCAGTACTTC.

V gene TRBV10-3 combines with J gene TRBJ2-1; TRBD1 is a possible D gene (5 bases). The V gene lost 3 bases and the J gene lost 8 bases, with 11 bases spanning the gap. The CDR3 consists of 13 residues. Germline V lookup: CDR1 ENHRY, CDR2 SYGVKD. In DNA, the CDR3 is TGTGCCATCAGTGAAGGGGATTTCCATGAGCAGTTCTTC. Amino acid sequence: CAISEGDFHEQFF.

V and J are TRBV19 and TRBJ1-3; TRBD1 is a possible D gene (6 bases). Germline V lookup: CDR1 LNHDA, CDR2 SQIVND (reference sequence). V lost 4 bases and J 3 bases, leaving 19 bases between the germline ends. The CDR3 spans 17 residues. The CDR3 loop reads CASSSPPVWGLGNTIYF. The CDR3, as DNA: TGTGCCAGTAGTAGCCCTCCGGTTTGGGGGCTTGGAAACACCATATATTTT.